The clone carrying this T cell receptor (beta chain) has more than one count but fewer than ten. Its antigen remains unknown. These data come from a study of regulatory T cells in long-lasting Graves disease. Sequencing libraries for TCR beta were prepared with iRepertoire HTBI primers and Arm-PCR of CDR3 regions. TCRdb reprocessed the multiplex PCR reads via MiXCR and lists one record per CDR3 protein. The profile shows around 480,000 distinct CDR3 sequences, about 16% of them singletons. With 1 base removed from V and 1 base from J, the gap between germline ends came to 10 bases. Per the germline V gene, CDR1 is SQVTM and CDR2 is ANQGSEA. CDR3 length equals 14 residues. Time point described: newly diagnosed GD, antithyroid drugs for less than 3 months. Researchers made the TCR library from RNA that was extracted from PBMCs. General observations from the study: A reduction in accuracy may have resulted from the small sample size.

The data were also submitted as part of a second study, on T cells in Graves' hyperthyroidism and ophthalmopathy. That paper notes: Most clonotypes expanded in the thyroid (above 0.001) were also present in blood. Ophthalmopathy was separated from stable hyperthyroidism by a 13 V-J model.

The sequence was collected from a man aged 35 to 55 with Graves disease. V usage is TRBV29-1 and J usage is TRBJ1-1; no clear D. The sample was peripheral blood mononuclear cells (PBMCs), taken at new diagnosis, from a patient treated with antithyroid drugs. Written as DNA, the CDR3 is TGCAGCGTTGAAGTAGGCCGGGCGAACACTGAAGCTTTCTTT. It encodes CSVEVGRANTEAFF.